This T cell receptor (beta chain) was sequenced during a study of control samples from healthy donors and cancer patients. Germline CDR1 and CDR2: SNHLY and FYNNEI. This CDR3 comprises 13 residues. Trimming shortened V by 6 bases and J by 6 bases, and 14 bases separated the two germline ends. This clone was found once. The assay was immunoSEQ multiplex PCR, and TCRdb's table has in-frame clones only and misses some. This table has 100,000 to 150,000 clones, around 87% appearing once. This sequence was found in a man aged 55 to 69 in good health. This chain links TRBV2 with TRBJ1-1, with no clear D. The sequenced sample consisted of blood. CDR3 sequence (DNA): TGTGCCAGCAGGAAAACGGAAGGCCCTGAAGCTTTCTTT. It encodes CASRKTEGPEAFF.